Following are 3 T cell receptor beta chains from one sample sequenced in a study of blood T cell repertoires in COVID-19. Assay used: immunoSEQ multiplex PCR; TCRdb lists only in-frame clones, some missing. This sample has 200,000 to 250,000 clones, with over 80% found just once. The source material was PBMCs or T cells enriched from blood (not recorded which). The receptors were gathered from a woman aged 25 to 45 who had been exposed to COVID-19.

This chain links TRBV7-9 with TRBJ2-5; D might be TRBD2 (6 bases). The V end was cut by 3 bases, the J end by 5 bases, with 13 bases between. Looked up from germline, CDR1 is SEHNR and CDR2 is FQNEAQ (reference sequence). The CDR3 has 14 residues. In nucleotides, the CDR3 is TGTGCCAGCAGCTTCGTCGGGACTCGGGAGACCCAGTACTTC. Encoded protein: CASSFVGTRETQYF.

The rearrangement uses TRBV29-1 and TRBJ2-3; 9 bases line up with TRBD2. The V segment lost 2 bases and the J segment 5 bases; nucleotides outside the gene matches: 8. The CDR3 is made up of 15 amino acids. CDR1 is SQVTM, CDR2 ANQGSEA, per germline. CDR3 sequence reads: CSVEFEREAVDTQYF. The CDR3 coding sequence is TGCAGCGTTGAATTCGAGCGGGAGGCGGTAGATACGCAGTATTTT.

J is TRBJ1-1 and V is TRBV19; D not resolved. With 7 bases removed from V and 0 bases from J, the gap between germline ends came to 15 bases. Germline V gene sequence: CDR1 LNHDA, CDR2 SQIVND (reference sequence). The CDR3 sequence is 15 residues long. The CDR3 protein is CASIPTRPMNTEAFF. In DNA form, the CDR3 reads TGTGCCAGTATCCCGACCAGGCCCATGAACACTGAAGCTTTCTTT.